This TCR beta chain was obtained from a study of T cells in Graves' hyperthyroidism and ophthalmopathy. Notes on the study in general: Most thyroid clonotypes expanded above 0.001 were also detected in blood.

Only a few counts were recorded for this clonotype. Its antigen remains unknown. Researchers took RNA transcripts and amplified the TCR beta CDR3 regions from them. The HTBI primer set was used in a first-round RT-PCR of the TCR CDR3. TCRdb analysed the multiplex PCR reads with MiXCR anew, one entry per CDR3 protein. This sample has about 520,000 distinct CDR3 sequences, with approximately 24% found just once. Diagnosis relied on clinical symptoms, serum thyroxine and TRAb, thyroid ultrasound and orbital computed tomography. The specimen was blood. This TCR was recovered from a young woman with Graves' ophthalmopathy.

CDR3 in DNA: TGTGCCAGCAGTTCCGGGCCGATGCCCTACGAGCAGTACTTC. It specifies CASSSGPMPYEQYF. V is TRBV28 and J is TRBJ2-7; no reliable D call. The germline V gene encodes CDR1 MDHEN and CDR2 SYDVKM. This CDR3 is built from 14 residues. V was cut by 4 bases and J by 2 bases, with 12 bases left in between.